This T cell receptor beta chain emerged from a study of a mutant IDH1 vaccine in newly diagnosed glioma (dated by TCRdb to the early 2020s). For the study in its entirety: Patients were given eight vaccinations, in weeks 1, 3, 5, 7, 11, 15, 19 and 23, which matched visits V03 through V10. Vaccination started 4-6 weeks after radiotherapy alone, or was given together with temozolomide cycles in the groups whose treatment included chemotherapy. Of the approximately 35 treated patients, approximately 62% were male and approximately 38% were female, and the mean age was roughly 38 years. Prior to enrollment, patients had been given standard therapy consisting of radiotherapy alone, temozolomide alone, or radiochemotherapy with temozolomide, with the combination given to most patients. Peripheral blood was collected at six visits: V03 (baseline), V05, V07, V10, V12 and V13. For exploratory analyses, longitudinal TCRB deep sequencing was carried out in 25 treated patients wherever samples were available. Summary of the overall study and its limitations: Across multiple MHC alleles, vaccine-induced immune responses were seen in 90% to 95% of patients. No apparent relationship was observed between pseudoprogression and alterations in the top peripheral T cell clonotypes detected by TCRB sequencing. PBMC samples for TCRB deep sequencing were selected based on availability. The authors stated that sample limitations prevented analyses of patient blood samples from being reproduced.

Explained via the paper, the time point label denotes: week 11, during vaccination. Each vaccine dose, consisting of 300 ug of a 20-mer mutant IDH1 peptide in Montanide, was administered subcutaneously with topical imiquimod. All donors had newly diagnosed IDH1-mutant astrocytomas of WHO grade 3 or 4 that showed loss of nuclear ATRX. The samples were drawn from NOA16, a multicentre, single-arm, open-label phase I trial in Germany that tested a mutant IDH1 peptide vaccine in humans for the first time. Genomic DNA for TCRB sequencing was isolated from EDTA blood with the DNeasy Blood and Tissue Kit. CDR1 and CDR2, looked up from the germline V gene (reference sequence), are MNHNY and SVGAGI. The CDR3 runs 16 residues from the cysteine to the phenylalanine. The kept DNA is CDR3 alone, 48 bases in frame from the first base. Trimming takes 2 bases from V and 7 bases from J, and the germline ends sit 20 bases apart.

The library was obtained by the immunoSEQ multiplex PCR assay. Rearranged TCR beta chain sequences were amplified with the hsTCRB Kit following the manufacturer's protocol. An Illumina MiSeq was used to sequence the TCRB libraries. From the authors' description of their analysis: The proprietary platform of the kit vendor was used for demultiplexing, trimming and gene mapping. The table was pulled from immuneACCESS by TCRdb, which kept in-frame rearrangements only. Such tables lose some clones; where checked, under half of the loss comes from unresolved V genes, and the rest has no known cause. The V and J calls and the clone size are those of that table, but D and trimming were determined from the DNA. In all, the sample holds over 55,000 clones, and roughly 80% of those were seen once. The top ten clonotypes cover 3% to 4% of the sample. A note on this clone: Its binding antigen is unknown. Nothing much larger sits one base from this clone, and base qualities are not available.

This receptor was obtained from a man under 40 with glioma. The chain joins TRBV6-6 to TRBJ1-2; 5 matching bases give a weak D call of TRBD1. The material was PBMCs, obtained from a glioma patient whose treatment included an IDH1 peptide vaccine. The CDR3 region has the sequence CASSYGGDRPSVGYTF. The bases read TGTGCCAGCAGTTACGGGGGGGACCGTCCCTCAGTTGGCTACACCTTC.